Included here is one TCR beta chain sequence, with context. Its antigen is not yet known. Base qualities are not recorded, but no much larger clone differs from it by a single base. What the time point label conveys for this sample: week 35, safety follow-up. A 20-mer mutant IDH1 peptide at 300 micrograms in Montanide made up each vaccine dose, which was injected subcutaneously together with topical imiquimod. Across visits V03 through V10, patients got a total of eight vaccinations, given in weeks 1, 3, 5, 7, 11, 15, 19 and 23. All donors had newly diagnosed IDH1-mutant astrocytomas of WHO grade 3 or 4 that showed loss of nuclear ATRX. The samples were drawn from NOA16, a multicentre, single-arm, open-label phase I trial in Germany that tested a mutant IDH1 peptide vaccine in humans for the first time. The DNeasy Blood and Tissue Kit was used to extract genomic DNA from EDTA blood for TCRB sequencing.

Libraries were built with the immunoSEQ multiplex PCR assay. Rearranged TCR beta chain sequences were amplified using the hsTCRB Kit according to the manufacturer's protocol. Sequencing of TCRB libraries was carried out on an Illumina MiSeq. The original pipeline was this. The kit vendor's proprietary platform handled demultiplexing, trimming and gene mapping. In TCRdb, the immuneACCESS table is reduced to in-frame sequences with V and J assigned. These tables do not hold every clone; where another copy was compared, an unresolved V gene accounts for under half, and the others remain unexplained. D and trimming were read from the DNA, whereas the V and J calls and clone size are those reported in that table. Present in this sample are 60,000 to 65,000 clones, 84% of which were seen just once. The top ten constitute over 3.5% of the sample. V is cut by 0 bases and J by 2 bases, and the space between the germline ends is 12 bases. Per the germline V gene, SGHRS is the CDR1 and YFSETQ is the CDR2. Reading from cysteine to phenylalanine, the CDR3 counts 16 amino acids. The entry retains the CDR3 DNA only, 48 bases that are in frame from base 1.

This sample is drawn from a study of a mutant IDH1 vaccine in newly diagnosed glioma (dated by TCRdb to the early 2020s). For context, the study as a whole: Vaccination started 4-6 weeks after radiotherapy alone, or was given together with temozolomide cycles in the groups whose treatment included chemotherapy. Peripheral blood samples were drawn at six visits, namely V03 (baseline), V05, V07, V10, V12 and V13. Before enrollment, patients had received standard therapy of radiotherapy alone, temozolomide alone, or radiochemotherapy with temozolomide; most received the combination. Longitudinal TCRB deep sequencing was performed for 25 to 30 treated patients wherever samples were available for exploratory analyses. Visit V12 was the week-35 safety follow-up and visit V13 was the week-47 end of study. Of the approximately 35 treated patients, about 60% were male and about 40% were female, and the mean age was approximately 41 years.

General conclusions and limits of the study: According to the authors, sample limitations meant that analyses of patient blood samples could not be reproduced. Immune responses induced by the vaccine were seen in 90% to 95% of patients across multiple MHC alleles. Pseudoprogression seemed to be unrelated to changes in the top peripheral T cell clonotypes found by TCRB sequencing. Availability determined which PBMC samples were chosen for TCRB deep sequencing.

The clonotype was recovered from a young man with glioma. The sample here was PBMCs, taken from a glioma patient whose treatment included an IDH1 peptide vaccine. Recombination connected TRBV5-1 to TRBJ2-1; there is no confident call for the D gene. The CDR3 reads CASSLGEHETYNEQFF. The DNA reads as follows: TGCGCCAGCAGCTTGGGTGAGCACGAAACCTACAATGAGCAGTTCTTC.